The 2 T cell receptor beta chains in this list originate from one sample, sequenced in a study of blood T cells in healthy people across ages. The authors ran a second PCR of 7 to 11 cycles using a sample-barcoded 5' primer and a J-beta primer mix. One entry per CDR3 protein results from TCRdb running MiXCR on the 5' RACE reads. The sample yields 780,000 or so distinct CDR3 sequences, 40% to 65% seen once. Material for sequencing was blood. Receptors originate from a man older than 75 in good health.

A remark on this clonotype: The junction differs from germline at one of its ends, possibly a read error. V is TRBV6-5 and J is TRBJ1-6; 9 nucleotides agree with TRBD1. This CDR3 has 19 amino acids. CDR1 MNHEY and CDR2 SVGAGI come from the germline V gene. The CDR3 loop reads CASSYSMTGGSSYNSPPHF. CDR3 sequence (DNA): TGTGCCAGCAGTTACTCGATGACAGGGGGGAGCTCCTATAATTCACCCCCCCACTTT.

The chain carries TRBV24-1 and TRBJ1-2; the D is unclear. V shed 5 bases and J shed 0 bases, with 6 bases lying between them. The CDR3 sequence is 13 residues long. The germline V gene has CDR1 KGHDR and CDR2 SFDVKD. The CDR3 loop reads CATSVGANYGYTF. The CDR3 DNA reads as TGTGCCACCAGTGTCGGAGCTAACTATGGCTACACCTTC.